This entry features one T cell receptor (beta chain) sequence. The data were taken from a study of technical replicates of blood from a handful of donors. Generated by immunoSEQ multiplex PCR, the TCRdb table keeps only in-frame clones and is missing some. The sample yields roughly 15,000 clones, 82% seen once. V was clipped by 5 bases and J by 0 bases, with 13 bases between them. Germline CDR1 PRHDT, CDR2 FYEKMQ (reference sequence). This CDR3 comprises 15 residues. Source material: PBMCs. The chain combines TRBV13 with TRBJ1-1; no definite D call. This clonotype was sampled from a human donor in good health. Some clones in this sample may be carry-over from other donors' samples. CDR3: CASSARGVLNTEAFF. DNA for the CDR3: TGTGCCAGCAGCGCCCGGGGTGTTCTGAACACTGAAGCTTTCTTT.